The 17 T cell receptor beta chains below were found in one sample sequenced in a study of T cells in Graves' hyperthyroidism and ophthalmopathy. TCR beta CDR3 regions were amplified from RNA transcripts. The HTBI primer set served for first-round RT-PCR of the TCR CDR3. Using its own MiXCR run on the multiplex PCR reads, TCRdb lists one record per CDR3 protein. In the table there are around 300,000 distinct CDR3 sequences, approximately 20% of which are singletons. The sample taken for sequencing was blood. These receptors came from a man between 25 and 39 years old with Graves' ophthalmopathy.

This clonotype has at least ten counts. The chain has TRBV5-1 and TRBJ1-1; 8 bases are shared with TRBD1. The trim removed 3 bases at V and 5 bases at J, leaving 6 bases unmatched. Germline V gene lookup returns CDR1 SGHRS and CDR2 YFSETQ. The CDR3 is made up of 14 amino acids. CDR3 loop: CASSYDRGGTEAFF. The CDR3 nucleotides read TGCGCCAGCAGCTATGACAGGGGAGGTACTGAAGCTTTCTTT.

CDR3 nucleotide sequence: TGTGCCAGCAGTCGTCCGGGACCGGGACAGCCCCAGCATTTT. This sequence encodes CASSRPGPGQPQHF. The J gene is TRBJ1-5, the V gene TRBV27; D is perhaps TRBD1 (5 bases). This CDR3 is 14 amino acids long. V lost 5 bases and J lost 7, with 15 bases in between. Germline CDR1 MNHEY, CDR2 SMNVEV (reference sequence).

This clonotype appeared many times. For the CDR3, the DNA is TGTGCCAGCAGCCAAACTAGCGGGAGGGTAAACACCGGGGAGCTGTTTTTT. It codes for CASSQTSGRVNTGELFF. This chain joins TRBV3-1 and TRBJ2-2; 13 bases line up with TRBD2. The CDR3 extends over 17 amino acids. With 2 bases clipped from V and 2 bases from J, the junction kept 2 bases outside the gene matches. Germline V lookup: CDR1 LGHDT, CDR2 YNNKEL (reference sequence). Using reference TRBV3-1 and TRBJ2-2 for the parts outside the CDR3, the full variable domain is DTAVSQTPKYLVTQMGNDKSIKCEQNLGHDTMYWYKQDSKKFLKIMFSYNNKELIINETVPNRFSPKSPDKAHLNLHINSLELGDSAVYFCASSQTSGRVNTGELFFGEGSRLTVL.

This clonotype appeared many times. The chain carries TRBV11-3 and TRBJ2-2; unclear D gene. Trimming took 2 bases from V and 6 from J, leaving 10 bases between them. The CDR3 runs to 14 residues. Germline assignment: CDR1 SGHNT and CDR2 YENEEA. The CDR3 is CASSLNSLAGELFF. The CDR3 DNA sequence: TGTGCCAGCAGCTTAAATTCGTTGGCCGGGGAGCTGTTTTTT.

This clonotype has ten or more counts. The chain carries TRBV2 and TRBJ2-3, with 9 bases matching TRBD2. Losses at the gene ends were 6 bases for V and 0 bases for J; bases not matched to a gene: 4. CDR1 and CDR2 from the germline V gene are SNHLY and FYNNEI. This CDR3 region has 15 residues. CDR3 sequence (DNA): TGTGCCAGCAGCGCCACTAGCGGGAGCACAGATACGCAGTATTTT. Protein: CASSATSGSTDTQYF.

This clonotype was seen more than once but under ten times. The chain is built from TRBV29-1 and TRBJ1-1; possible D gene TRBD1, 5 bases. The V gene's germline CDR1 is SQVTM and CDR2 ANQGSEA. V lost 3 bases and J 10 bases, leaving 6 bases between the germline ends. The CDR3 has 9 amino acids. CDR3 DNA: TGCAGCGTTGAGGGGCGAGCTTTCTTT. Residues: CSVEGRAFF.

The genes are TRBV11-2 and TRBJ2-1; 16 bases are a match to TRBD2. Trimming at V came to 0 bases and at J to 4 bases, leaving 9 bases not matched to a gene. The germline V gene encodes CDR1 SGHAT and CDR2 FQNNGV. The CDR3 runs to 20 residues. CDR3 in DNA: TGTGCCAGCAGCTTAGATTGGGGACTAGCGGGAGGGCCGGGTTACAATGAGCAGTTCTTC. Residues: CASSLDWGLAGGPGYNEQFF.

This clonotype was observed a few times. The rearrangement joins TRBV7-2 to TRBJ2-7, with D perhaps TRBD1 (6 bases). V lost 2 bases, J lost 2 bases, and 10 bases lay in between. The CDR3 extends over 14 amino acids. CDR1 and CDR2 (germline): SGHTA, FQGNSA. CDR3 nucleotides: TGTGCCAGCAGCTTATTCCAGGGGCCCTACGAGCAGTACTTC. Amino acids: CASSLFQGPYEQYF.

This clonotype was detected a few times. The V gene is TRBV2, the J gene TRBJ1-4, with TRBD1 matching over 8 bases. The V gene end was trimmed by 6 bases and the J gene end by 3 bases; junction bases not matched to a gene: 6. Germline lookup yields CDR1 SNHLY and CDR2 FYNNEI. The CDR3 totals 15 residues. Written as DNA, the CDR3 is TGTGCCAGCAGGCCCGGGACAGGCCCTAATGAAAAACTGTTTTTT. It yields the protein CASRPGTGPNEKLFF.

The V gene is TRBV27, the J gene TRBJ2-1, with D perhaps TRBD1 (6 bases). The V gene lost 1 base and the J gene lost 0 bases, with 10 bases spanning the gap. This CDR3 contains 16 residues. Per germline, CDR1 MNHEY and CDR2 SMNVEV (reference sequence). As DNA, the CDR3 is TGTGCCAGCAGTTTATGGCCCAGGGGCTCCTACAATGAGCAGTTCTTC. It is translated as CASSLWPRGSYNEQFF.

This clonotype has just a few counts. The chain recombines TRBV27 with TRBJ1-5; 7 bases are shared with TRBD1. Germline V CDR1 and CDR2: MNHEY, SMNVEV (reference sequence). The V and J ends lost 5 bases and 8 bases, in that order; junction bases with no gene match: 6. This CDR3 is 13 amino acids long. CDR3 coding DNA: TGTGCCAGCAGTCCCCGACAGGGCGAGCCCCAGCATTTT. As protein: CASSPRQGEPQHF.

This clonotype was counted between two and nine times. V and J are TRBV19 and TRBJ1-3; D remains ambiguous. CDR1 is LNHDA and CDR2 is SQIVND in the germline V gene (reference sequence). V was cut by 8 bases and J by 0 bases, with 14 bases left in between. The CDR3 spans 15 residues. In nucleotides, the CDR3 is TGTGCCAGTGGGTCAATCACGTACTCTGGAAACACCATATATTTT. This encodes CASGSITYSGNTIYF.

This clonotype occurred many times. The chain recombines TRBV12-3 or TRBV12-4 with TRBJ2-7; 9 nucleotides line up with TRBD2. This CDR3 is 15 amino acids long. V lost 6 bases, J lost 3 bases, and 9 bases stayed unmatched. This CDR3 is CASRRGGNAGYEQYF. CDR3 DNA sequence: TGTGCCAGCAGGCGGGGGGGCAATGCGGGCTACGAGCAGTACTTC.

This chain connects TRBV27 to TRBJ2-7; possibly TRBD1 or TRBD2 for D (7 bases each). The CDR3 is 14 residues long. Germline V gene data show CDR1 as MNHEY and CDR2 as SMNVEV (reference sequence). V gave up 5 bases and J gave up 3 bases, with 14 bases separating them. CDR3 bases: TGTGCCAGCAGTCCAGGGGGGGATCTCTACGAGCAGTACTTC. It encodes CASSPGGDLYEQYF.

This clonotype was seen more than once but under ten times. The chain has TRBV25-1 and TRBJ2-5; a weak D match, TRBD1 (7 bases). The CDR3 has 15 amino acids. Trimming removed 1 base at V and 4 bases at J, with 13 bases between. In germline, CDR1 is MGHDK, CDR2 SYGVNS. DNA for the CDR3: TGTGCCAGCAGTGAATTTGGGACAGCGGGAGAGACCCAGTACTTC. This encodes CASSEFGTAGETQYF. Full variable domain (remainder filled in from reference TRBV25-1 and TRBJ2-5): EADIYQTPRYLVIGTGKKITLECSQTMGHDKMYWYQQDPGMELHLIHYSYGVNSTEKGDLSSESTVSRIRTEHFPLTLESARPSHTSQYLCASSEFGTAGETQYFGPGTRLLVL.

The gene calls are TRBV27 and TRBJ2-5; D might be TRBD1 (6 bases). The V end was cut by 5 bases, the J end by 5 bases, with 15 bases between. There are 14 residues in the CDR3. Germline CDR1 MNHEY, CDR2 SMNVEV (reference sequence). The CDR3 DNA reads TGTGCCAGCAGTCCTCAGGGGTTCCCGGAGACCCAGTACTTC. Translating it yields CASSPQGFPETQYF.

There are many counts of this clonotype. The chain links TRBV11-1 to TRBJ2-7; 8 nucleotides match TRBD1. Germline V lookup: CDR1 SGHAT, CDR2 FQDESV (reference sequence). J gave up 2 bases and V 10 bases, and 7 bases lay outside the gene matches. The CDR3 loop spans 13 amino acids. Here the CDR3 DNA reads TGTGCCACCCGAAGACAGGGGACCTACGAGCAGTACTTC. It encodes CATRRQGTYEQYF.